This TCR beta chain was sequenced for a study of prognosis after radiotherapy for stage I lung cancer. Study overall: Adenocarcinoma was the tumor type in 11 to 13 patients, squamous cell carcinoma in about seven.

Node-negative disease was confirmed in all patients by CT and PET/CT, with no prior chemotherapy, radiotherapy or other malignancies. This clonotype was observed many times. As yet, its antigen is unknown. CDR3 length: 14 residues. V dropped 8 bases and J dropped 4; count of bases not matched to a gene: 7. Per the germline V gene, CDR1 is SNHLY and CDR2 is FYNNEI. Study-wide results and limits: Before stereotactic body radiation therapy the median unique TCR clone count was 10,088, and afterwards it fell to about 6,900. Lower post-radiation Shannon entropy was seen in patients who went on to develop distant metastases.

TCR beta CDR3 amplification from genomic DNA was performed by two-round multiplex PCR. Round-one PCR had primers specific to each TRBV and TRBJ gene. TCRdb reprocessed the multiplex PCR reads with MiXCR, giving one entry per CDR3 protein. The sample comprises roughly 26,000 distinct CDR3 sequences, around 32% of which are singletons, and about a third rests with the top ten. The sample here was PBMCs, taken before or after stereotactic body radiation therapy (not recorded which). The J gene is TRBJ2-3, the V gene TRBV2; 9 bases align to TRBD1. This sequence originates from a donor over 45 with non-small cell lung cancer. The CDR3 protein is CASQGQGLSDTQYF. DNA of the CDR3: TGTGCCAGCCAGGGACAGGGTCTTTCAGATACGCAGTATTTT.